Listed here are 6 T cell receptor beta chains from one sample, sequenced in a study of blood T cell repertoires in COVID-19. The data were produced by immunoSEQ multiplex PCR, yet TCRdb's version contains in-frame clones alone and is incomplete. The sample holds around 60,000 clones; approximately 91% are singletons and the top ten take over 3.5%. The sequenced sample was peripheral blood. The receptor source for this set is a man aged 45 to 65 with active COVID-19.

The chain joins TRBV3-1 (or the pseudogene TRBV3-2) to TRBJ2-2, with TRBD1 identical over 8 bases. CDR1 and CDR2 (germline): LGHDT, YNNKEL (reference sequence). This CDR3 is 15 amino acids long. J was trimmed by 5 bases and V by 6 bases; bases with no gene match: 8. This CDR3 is CASSFAGGQTGELFF. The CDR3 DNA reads TGTGCCAGCAGTTTCGCAGGGGGCCAGACCGGGGAGCTGTTTTTT.

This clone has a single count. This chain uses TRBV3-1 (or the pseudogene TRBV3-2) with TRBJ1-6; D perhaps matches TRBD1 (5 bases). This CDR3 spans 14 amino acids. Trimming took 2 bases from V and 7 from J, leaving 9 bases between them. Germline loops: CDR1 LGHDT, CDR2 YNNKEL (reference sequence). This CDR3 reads CASSQPDSNSPLHF. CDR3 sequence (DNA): TGTGCCAGCAGCCAACCCGACAGCAATTCACCCCTCCACTTT.

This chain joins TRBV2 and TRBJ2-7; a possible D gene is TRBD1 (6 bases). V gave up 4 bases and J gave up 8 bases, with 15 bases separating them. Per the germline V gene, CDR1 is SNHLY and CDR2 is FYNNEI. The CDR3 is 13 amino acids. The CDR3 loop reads CASSGGGPSQQYF. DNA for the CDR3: TGTGCCAGCAGTGGAGGGGGACCCAGCCAGCAGTACTTC.

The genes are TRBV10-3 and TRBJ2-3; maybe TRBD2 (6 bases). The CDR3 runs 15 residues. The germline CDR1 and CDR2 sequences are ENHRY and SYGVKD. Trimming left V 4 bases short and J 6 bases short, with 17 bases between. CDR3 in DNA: TGTGCCATCAGTGGAGGAGGGCTCTTAATGGATACGCAGTATTTT. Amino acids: CAISGGGLLMDTQYF.

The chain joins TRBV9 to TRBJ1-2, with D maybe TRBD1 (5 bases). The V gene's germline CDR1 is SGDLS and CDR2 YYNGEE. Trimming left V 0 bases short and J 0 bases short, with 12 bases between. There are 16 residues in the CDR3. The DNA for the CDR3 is TGTGCCAGCAGCGTAGCAGGAGACAGCGCTAACTATGGCTACACCTTC. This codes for CASSVAGDSANYGYTF.

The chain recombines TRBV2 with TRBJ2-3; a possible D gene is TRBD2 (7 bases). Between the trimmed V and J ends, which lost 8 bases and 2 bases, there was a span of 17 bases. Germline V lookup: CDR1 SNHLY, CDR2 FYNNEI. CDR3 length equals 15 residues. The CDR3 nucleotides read TGTGCCAGCCTAGGGGGAGGGGCCGCCACAGATACGCAGTATTTT. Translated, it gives CASLGGGAATDTQYF.